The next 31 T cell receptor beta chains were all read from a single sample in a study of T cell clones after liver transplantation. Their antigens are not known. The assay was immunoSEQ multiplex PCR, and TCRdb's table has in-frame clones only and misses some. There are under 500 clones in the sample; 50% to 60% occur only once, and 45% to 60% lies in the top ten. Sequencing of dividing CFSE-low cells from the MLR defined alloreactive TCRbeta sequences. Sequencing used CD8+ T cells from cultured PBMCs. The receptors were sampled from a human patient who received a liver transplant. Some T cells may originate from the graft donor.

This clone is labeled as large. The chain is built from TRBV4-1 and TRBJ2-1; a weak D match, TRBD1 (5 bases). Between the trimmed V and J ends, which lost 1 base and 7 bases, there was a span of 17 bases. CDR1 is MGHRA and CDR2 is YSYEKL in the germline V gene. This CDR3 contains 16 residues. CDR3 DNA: TGCGCCAGCAGCCAAGCGGCAGGGAATAAAATGAATGAGCAGTTCTTC. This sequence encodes CASSQAAGNKMNEQFF.

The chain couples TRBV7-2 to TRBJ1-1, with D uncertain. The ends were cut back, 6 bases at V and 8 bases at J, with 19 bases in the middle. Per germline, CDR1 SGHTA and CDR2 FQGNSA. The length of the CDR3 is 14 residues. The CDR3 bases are TGTGCCAGCAGTTCTGCATCCTCTTGGACCGAAGCTTTCTTT. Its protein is CASSSASSWTEAFF.

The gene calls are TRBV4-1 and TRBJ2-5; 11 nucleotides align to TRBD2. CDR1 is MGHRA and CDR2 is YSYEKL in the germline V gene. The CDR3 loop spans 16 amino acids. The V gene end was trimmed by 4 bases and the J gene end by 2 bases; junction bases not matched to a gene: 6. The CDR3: CASSLALAGGQETQYF. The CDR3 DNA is TGCGCCAGCAGCCTCGCTCTAGCGGGGGGACAAGAGACCCAGTACTTC.

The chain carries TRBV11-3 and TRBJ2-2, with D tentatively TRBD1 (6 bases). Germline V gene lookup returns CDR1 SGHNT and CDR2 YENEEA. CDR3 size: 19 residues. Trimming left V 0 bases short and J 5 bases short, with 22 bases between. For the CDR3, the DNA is TGTGCCAGCAGCTTAGATTCTCCAACTACCCTGAGGGGGACCGGGGAGCTGTTTTTT. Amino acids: CASSLDSPTTLRGTGELFF.

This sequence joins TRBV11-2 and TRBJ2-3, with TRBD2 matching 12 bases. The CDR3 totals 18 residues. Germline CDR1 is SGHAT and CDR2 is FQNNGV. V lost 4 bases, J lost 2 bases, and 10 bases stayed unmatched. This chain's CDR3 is CASSSPGTSGSSTDTQYF. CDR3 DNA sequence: TGTGCCAGCAGCTCTCCCGGGACTAGCGGGTCTTCCACAGATACGCAGTATTTT.

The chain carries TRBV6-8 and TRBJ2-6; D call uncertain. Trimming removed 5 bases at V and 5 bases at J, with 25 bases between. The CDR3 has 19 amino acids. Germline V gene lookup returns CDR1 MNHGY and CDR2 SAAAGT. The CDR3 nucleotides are TGTGCCAGCAGTCACCACGTACGCTCTAAACAAAGTCGGGCCAACGTCCTGACTTTC. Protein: CASSHHVRSKQSRANVLTF.

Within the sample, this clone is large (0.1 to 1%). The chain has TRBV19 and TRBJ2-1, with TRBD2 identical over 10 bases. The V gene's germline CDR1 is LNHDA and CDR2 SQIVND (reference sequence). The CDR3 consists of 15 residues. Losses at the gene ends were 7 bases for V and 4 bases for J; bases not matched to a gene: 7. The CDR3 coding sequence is TGTGCCAGTACGGCGAGCGGGGGGGCATACAATGAGCAGTTCTTC. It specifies CASTASGGAYNEQFF.

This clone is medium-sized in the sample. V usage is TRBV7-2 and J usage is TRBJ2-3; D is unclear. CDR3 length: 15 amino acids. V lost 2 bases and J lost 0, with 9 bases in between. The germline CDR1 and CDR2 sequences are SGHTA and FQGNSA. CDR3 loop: CASSLSGYSTDTQYF. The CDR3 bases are TGTGCCAGCAGCTTATCCGGATATAGCACAGATACGCAGTATTTT. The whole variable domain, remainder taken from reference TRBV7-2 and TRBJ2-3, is GAGVSQSPSNKVTEKGKDVELRCDPISGHTALYWYRQSLGQGLEFLIYFQGNSAPDKSGLPSDRFSAERTGGSVSTLTIQRTQQEDSAVYLCASSLSGYSTDTQYFGPGTRLTVL.

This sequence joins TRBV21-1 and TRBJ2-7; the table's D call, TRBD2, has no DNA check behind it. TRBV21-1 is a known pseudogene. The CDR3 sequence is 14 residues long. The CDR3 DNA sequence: TGTGCCAGCAGCAAACTAGCGGGGGCCTACGAGCAGTACGTC. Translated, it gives CASSKLAGAYEQYV.

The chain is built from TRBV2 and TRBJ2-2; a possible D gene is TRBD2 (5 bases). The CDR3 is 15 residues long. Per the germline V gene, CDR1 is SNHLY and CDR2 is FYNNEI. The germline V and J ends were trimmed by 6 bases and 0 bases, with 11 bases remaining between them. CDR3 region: CASRGNGANTGELFF. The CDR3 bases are TGTGCCAGCAGGGGGAACGGGGCGAACACCGGGGAGCTGTTTTTT.

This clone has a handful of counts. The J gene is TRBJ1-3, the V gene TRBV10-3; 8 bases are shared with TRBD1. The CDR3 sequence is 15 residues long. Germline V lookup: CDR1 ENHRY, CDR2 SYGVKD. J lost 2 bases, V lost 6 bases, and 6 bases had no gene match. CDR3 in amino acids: CAIRVDRGAGNTIYF. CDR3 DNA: TGTGCCATCAGGGTAGACAGGGGCGCTGGAAACACCATATATTTT.

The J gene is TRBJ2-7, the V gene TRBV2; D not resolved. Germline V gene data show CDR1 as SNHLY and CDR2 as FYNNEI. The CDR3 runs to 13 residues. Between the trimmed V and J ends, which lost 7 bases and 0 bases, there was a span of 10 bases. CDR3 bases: TGTGCCAGCAACGAGGCCTTCTCCTACGAGCAGTACTTC. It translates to CASNEAFSYEQYF.

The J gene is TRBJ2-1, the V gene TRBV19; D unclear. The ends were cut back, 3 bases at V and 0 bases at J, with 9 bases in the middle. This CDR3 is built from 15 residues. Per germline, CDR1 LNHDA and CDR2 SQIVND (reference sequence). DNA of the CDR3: TGTGCCAGTAGTATCCAGTGGAGCTCCTACAATGAGCAGTTCTTC. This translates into CASSIQWSSYNEQFF. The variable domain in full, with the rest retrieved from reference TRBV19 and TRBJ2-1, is DGGITQSPKYLFRKEGQNVTLSCEQNLNHDAMYWYRQDPGQGLRLIYYSQIVNDFQKGDIAEGYSVSREKKESFPLTVTSAQKNPTAFYLCASSIQWSSYNEQFFGPGTRLTVL.

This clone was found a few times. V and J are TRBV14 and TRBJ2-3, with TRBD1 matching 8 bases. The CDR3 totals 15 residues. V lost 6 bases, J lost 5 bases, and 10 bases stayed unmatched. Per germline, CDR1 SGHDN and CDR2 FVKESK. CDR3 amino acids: CASSRLQGVGDTQYF. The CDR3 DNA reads TGTGCCAGCAGTAGGTTACAGGGGGTAGGAGATACGCAGTATTTT.

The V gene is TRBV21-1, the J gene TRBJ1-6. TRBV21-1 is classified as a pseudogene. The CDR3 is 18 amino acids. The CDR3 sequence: CASSLTLATHTHNSPLHF. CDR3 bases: TGTGCCAGCAGTCTTACGTTAGCTACACATACACATAATTCACCCCTCCACTTT.

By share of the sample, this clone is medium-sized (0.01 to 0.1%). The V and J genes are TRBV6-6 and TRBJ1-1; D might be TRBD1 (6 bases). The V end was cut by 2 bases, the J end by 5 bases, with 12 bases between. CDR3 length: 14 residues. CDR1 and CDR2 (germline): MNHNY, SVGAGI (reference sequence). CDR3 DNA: TGTGCCAGCAGTTACCCTCAGGGGAATACTGAAGCTTTCTTT. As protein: CASSYPQGNTEAFF.

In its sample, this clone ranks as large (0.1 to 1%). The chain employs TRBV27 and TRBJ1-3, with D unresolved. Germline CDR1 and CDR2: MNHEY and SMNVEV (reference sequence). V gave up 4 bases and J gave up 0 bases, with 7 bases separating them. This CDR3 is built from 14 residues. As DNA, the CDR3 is TGTGCCAGCAGTTCCTATAACTCTGGAAACACCATATATTTT. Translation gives CASSSYNSGNTIYF.

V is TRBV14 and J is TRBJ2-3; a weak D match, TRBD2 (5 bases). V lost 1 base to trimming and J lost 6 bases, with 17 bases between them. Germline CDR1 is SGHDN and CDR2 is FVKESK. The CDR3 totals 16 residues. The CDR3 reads CASSQVYNFGGDTQYF. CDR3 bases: TGTGCCAGCAGCCAAGTTTACAATTTCGGCGGGGATACGCAGTATTTT.

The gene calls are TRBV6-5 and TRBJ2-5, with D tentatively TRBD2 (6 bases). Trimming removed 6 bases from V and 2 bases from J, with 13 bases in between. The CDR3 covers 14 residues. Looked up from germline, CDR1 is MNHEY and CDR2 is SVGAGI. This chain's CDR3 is CASREEGLQETQYF. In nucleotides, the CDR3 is TGTGCCAGCAGGGAGGAGGGTTTACAAGAGACCCAGTACTTC.

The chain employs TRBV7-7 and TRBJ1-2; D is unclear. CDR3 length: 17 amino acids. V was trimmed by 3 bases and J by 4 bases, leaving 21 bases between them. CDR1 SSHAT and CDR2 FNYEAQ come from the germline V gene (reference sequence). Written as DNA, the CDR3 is TGTGCCAGCAGCTTTCAGATTAAGTGCCGAAAGATCTATGGCTACACCTTC. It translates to CASSFQIKCRKIYGYTF.

CDR3 sequence (DNA): TGTGCCAGCAGCGAGGCCCCAGGGGCTAGCGTCACCGCAGATACGCAGTATTTT. Encoded protein: CASSEAPGASVTADTQYF. The chain joins TRBV9 to TRBJ2-3; tentatively, D is TRBD1 or TRBD2 (6 bases each). V lost 3 bases to trimming and J lost 4 bases, with 24 bases between them. This CDR3 has 18 amino acids. From germline, CDR1 is SGDLS and CDR2 YYNGEE.

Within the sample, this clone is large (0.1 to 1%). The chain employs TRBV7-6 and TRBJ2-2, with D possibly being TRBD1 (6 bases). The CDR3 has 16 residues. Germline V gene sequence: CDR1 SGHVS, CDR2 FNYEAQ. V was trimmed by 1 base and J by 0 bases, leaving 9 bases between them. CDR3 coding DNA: TGTGCCAGCAGCTTAGGGACAGCCTCGAACACCGGGGAGCTGTTTTTT. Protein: CASSLGTASNTGELFF.

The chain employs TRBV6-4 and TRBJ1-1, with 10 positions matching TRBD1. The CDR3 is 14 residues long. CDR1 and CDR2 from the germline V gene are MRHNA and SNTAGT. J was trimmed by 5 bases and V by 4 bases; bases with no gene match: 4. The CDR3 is CASSVTGGATEAFF. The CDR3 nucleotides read TGTGCCAGCAGTGTGACAGGGGGCGCGACTGAAGCTTTCTTT.

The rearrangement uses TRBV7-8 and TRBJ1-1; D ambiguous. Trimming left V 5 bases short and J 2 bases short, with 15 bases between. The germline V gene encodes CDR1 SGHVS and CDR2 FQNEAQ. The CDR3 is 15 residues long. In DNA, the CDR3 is TGTGCCAGCAGCGACCGACCCGCCAGCAACACTGAAGCTTTCTTT. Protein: CASSDRPASNTEAFF.

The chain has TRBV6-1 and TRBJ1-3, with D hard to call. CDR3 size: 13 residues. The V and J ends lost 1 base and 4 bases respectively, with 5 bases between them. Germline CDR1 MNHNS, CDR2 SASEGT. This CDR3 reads CASSEERGNTIYF. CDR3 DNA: TGTGCCAGCAGTGAAGAACGGGGAAACACCATATATTTT.

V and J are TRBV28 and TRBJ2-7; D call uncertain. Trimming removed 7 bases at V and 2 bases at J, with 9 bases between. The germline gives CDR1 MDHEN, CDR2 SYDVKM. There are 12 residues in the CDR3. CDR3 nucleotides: TGTGCCAGCATGAGAGGTACCTACGAGCAGTACTTC. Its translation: CASMRGTYEQYF. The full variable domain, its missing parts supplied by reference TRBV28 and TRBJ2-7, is DVKVTQSSRYLVKRTGEKVFLECVQDMDHENMFWYRQDPGLGLRLIYFSYDVKMKEKGDIPEGYSVSREKKERFSLILESASTNQTSMYLCASMRGTYEQYFGPGTRLTVT.

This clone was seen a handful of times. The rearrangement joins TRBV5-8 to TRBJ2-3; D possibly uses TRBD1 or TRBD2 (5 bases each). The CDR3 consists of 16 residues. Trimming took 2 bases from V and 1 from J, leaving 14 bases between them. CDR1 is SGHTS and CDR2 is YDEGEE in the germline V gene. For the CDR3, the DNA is TGTGCCAGCAGCTTAGGGACCACCTTGGGCACAGATACGCAGTATTTT. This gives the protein CASSLGTTLGTDTQYF.

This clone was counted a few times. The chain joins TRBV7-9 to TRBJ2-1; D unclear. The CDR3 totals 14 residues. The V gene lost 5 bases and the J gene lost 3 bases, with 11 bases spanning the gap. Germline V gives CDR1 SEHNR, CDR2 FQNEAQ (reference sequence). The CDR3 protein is CASSEETSYNEQFF. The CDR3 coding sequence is TGTGCCAGCAGCGAAGAGACGAGCTACAATGAGCAGTTCTTC.

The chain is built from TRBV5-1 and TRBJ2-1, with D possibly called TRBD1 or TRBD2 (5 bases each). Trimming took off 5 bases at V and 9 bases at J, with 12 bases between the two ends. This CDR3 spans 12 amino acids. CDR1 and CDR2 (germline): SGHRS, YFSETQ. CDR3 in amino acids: CASRGDRGEQFF. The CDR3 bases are TGCGCCAGCAGAGGGGACCGTGGTGAGCAGTTCTTC.

The CDR3 sequence: CASSQTGTYEQYF. The CDR3 DNA sequence: TGTGCCAGCAGCCAAACCGGGACCTACGAGCAGTACTTC. The chain recombines TRBV5-8 with TRBJ2-7; a possible D gene is TRBD2 (5 bases). V lost 4 bases and J 2 bases, leaving 10 bases between the germline ends. Germline V gene lookup returns CDR1 SGHTS and CDR2 YDEGEE. The length of the CDR3 is 13 residues.

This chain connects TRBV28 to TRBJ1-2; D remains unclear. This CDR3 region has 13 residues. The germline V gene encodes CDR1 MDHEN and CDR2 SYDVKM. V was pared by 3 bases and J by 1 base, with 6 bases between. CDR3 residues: CASSFSSNYGYTF. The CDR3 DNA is TGTGCCAGCAGTTTTTCCAGTAACTATGGCTACACCTTC.